This TCR beta chain was found in a study of T-cell reconstitution after alpha-beta-depleted transplantation in children. Preparation of the TCRbeta library was carried out with unique molecular identifiers. TCRdb re-called the PCR reads through MiXCR, storing one row per CDR3 protein. This table has around 600,000 distinct CDR3 sequences, around 16% appearing once. The CDR3 covers 13 residues. From germline, CDR1 is DFQATT and CDR2 SNEGSKA (reference sequence). V was clipped by 7 bases and J by 2 bases; unmatched bases: 4. The chain recombines TRBV20-1 with TRBJ2-5; 10 bases fit TRBD1. This TCR was sampled from a human donor who donated a stem cell graft to a child with acute myeloid leukemia. The sequenced sample was PBMCs from the stem cell graft donor, obtained from the stem cell graft. CDR3 coding DNA: TGCAGTGGCGGACAGGGGGTACAAGAGACCCAGTACTTC. This codes for CSGGQGVQETQYF.